This TCR beta chain was retrieved from a study of CD8 T cells in Susac syndrome. General observations from the study: It was acknowledged in the study that its TCR sequencing and HLA analysis involved a relatively small number of individuals.

An amount of RNA that ranged from roughly 0.45 to 1 ug was reverse transcribed with random hexamers. MiXCR, applied by TCRdb to the immunoSEQ multiplex PCR reads, yields one record per CDR3 protein. The sample records 200,000 to 250,000 distinct CDR3 sequences, approximately 90% being singletons. A word on this clonotype: Its target is not known.

The sequenced material came from CD8+ T cells from PBMCs. The clonotype was recovered from a human donor with multiple sclerosis.

CDR3 sequence reads: CASQAGGLSPSSETQYF. CDR3 nucleotides: TGTGCCAGCCAGGCCGGGGGCCTATCCCCGTCTTCGGAGACCCAGTACTTC. V usage is TRBV28 and J usage is TRBJ2-5; D is perhaps TRBD1 or TRBD2 (6 bases each). Germline V gene data show CDR1 as MDHEN and CDR2 as SYDVKM. This CDR3 spans 17 amino acids. V was cut by 8 bases and J by 5 bases, with 27 bases left in between. Full variable domain (rest looked up from reference TRBV28 and TRBJ2-5): DVKVTQSSRYLVKRTGEKVFLECVQDMDHENMFWYRQDPGLGLRLIYFSYDVKMKEKGDIPEGYSVSREKKERFSLILESASTNQTSMYLCASQAGGLSPSSETQYFGPGTRLLVL.